This T cell receptor beta chain was found in a study of vaccination effects on CD4 cells after COVID-19. Expansion of antigen-specific CD4+ T cells with viral peptide pools was carried out by the ViraFEST assay before sequencing. When nine to ten days of culture had elapsed, CD4+ T cells were isolated. Prior SARS-CoV-2 infection was absent in the vaccine recipients, as shown by negative nucleocapsid antibodies. Details on this clone: Antigen specificity is unknown.

Clones were sequenced by immunoSEQ multiplex PCR, and TCRdb holds only the in-frame ones, with some missing. The sample holds 60,000 to 65,000 clones, roughly 75% seen once. V lost 6 bases and J 3 bases, leaving 17 bases between the germline ends. Germline CDR1 and CDR2: LNHDA and SQIVND (reference sequence). The CDR3 sequence is 15 residues long. This chain links TRBV19 with TRBJ1-2; D gene ambiguous. The sequencing used CD4+ T cells from PBMCs cultured with HCoV-OC43 spike peptides, collected before COVID-19 vaccination. The subset: HCoV-OC43 spike overlapping peptide pool stimulation. The source is a human donor who received a COVID-19 vaccine. The DNA for the CDR3 is TGTGCCAGTAGGGCACTGGCAGTTTCTGACTATGGCTACACCTTC. This gives the protein CASRALAVSDYGYTF.